The 13 T cell receptor beta chains below were found in one sample sequenced in a study of shared clonotypes between healthy human individuals. Produced via immunoSEQ multiplex PCR; TCRdb's table is partial and in-frame only. The table records over a million clones, 98% of them present only once. The sample taken for sequencing was naive CD4+ T cells sorted from blood. Regarding subset: CD45RA+ positively selected. Receptors originate from a man aged 25 to 40 in good health.

V is TRBV5-1 and J is TRBJ2-3; perhaps TRBD2 as D (8 bases). CDR1 is SGHRS and CDR2 is YFSETQ in the germline V gene. V was trimmed by 3 bases and J by 5 bases, leaving 16 bases between them. The CDR3 contains 15 residues. CDR3 in DNA: TGCGCCAGCAGCTCGGGGGGGACAGACGAAGATACGCAGTATTTT. As protein: CASSSGGTDEDTQYF.

In nucleotides, the CDR3 is TGTGCCAGCAGTATCCCGACAGGGGGCGCCGACGAGCAGTACTTC. As protein: CASSIPTGGADEQYF. The chain joins TRBV28 to TRBJ2-7, with TRBD1 matching 10 bases. The CDR3 consists of 15 residues. Germline CDR1 is MDHEN and CDR2 is SYDVKM. The ends lost 5 bases at V and 5 bases at J; junction bases unmatched: 9.

The CDR3 DNA sequence: TGTGCCTGGACTAGCGGGAGGGTTCCGGACAATGAGCAGTTCTTC. This gives the protein CAWTSGRVPDNEQFF. The V and J genes are TRBV30 and TRBJ2-1; 12 bases are a match to TRBD2. The germline CDR1 and CDR2 sequences are GTSNPN and SVGIG (reference sequence). V was clipped by 4 bases and J by 5 bases; unmatched bases: 6. The CDR3 has 15 amino acids.

V usage is TRBV2 and J usage is TRBJ1-1; D ambiguous. This CDR3 has 12 residues. Trimming took 7 bases from V and 5 from J, leaving 11 bases between them. Germline lookup yields CDR1 SNHLY and CDR2 FYNNEI. The CDR3 region is CASIKEVTEAFF. In nucleotides, the CDR3 is TGTGCCAGCATAAAGGAAGTAACTGAAGCTTTCTTT.

The V call is TRBV7-3, the J call TRBJ2-3, with D unresolved. CDR1 and CDR2 from the germline V gene are SGHTA and FQGTGA. The CDR3 has 13 residues. Trimming took 5 bases from V and 4 from J, leaving 10 bases between them. The CDR3 DNA reads as TGTGCCAGCAGCCCGCCTGGAGCAGATACGCAGTATTTT. Translating gives CASSPPGADTQYF.

The chain joins TRBV11-2 to TRBJ2-1, with a possible D match to TRBD2 (6 bases). This CDR3 has 12 residues. CDR1 is SGHAT and CDR2 is FQNNGV in the germline V gene. Trimming left V 4 bases short and J 6 bases short, with 7 bases between. The CDR3 reads CASSSGLNEQFF. The CDR3 DNA sequence: TGTGCCAGCAGCTCGGGACTCAATGAGCAGTTCTTC.

This chain uses TRBV7-9 with TRBJ1-1; possible D gene TRBD1, 5 bases. The CDR3 consists of 14 residues. Per the germline V gene, CDR1 is SEHNR and CDR2 is FQNEAQ (reference sequence). V shed 5 bases and J shed 0 bases, with 10 bases lying between them. DNA for the CDR3: TGTGCCAGCAGCACAGGACGGATGAACACTGAAGCTTTCTTT. It translates to CASSTGRMNTEAFF.

Note on this clone: Other DNA sequences from this sample encode an identical CDR3 as well. V and J are TRBV7-2 and TRBJ1-2; D might be TRBD1 (5 bases). Trimming took 4 bases from V and 5 from J, leaving 8 bases between them. Per the germline V gene, CDR1 is SGHTA and CDR2 is FQGNSA. The CDR3 has 12 amino acids. CDR3 protein: CASSSQGYGYTF. CDR3 DNA sequence: TGTGCCAGCAGCTCCCAGGGATATGGCTACACCTTC.

This sequence joins TRBV5-4 and TRBJ2-7; D uncertain. The germline V and J ends were trimmed by 4 bases and 0 bases, with 5 bases remaining between them. The CDR3 loop spans 12 amino acids. Germline V CDR1 and CDR2: SGHNT, YYREEE (reference sequence). The CDR3: CASSGDSYEQYF. The DNA of the CDR3 is TGTGCCAGCAGCGGGGACTCCTACGAGCAGTACTTC. The entire variable domain, with the rest obtained from reference TRBV5-4 and TRBJ2-7, is as follows: ETGVTQSPTHLIKTRGQQVTLRCSSQSGHNTVSWYQQALGQGPQFIFQYYREEENGRGNFPPRFSGLQFPNYSSELNVNALELDDSALYLCASSGDSYEQYFGPGTRLTVT.

The rearrangement joins TRBV5-4 to TRBJ2-7; D unclear. This CDR3 has 15 residues. CDR1 SGHNT and CDR2 YYREEE come from the germline V gene (reference sequence). With 4 bases removed from V and 3 bases from J, the gap between germline ends came to 17 bases. The chain's CDR3 is CASSLGRPGIYEQYF. Here the CDR3 DNA reads TGTGCCAGCAGCCTGGGCCGTCCTGGGATCTACGAGCAGTACTTC.

The CDR3 protein is CASRDLKELFF. The CDR3 DNA reads TGTGCCAGCAGAGACCTCAAGGAGCTGTTTTTT. V is TRBV7-6 and J is TRBJ2-2; D remains unclear. The CDR3 has 11 residues. The V end lost 6 bases, the J end lost 10 bases, and 9 bases lay between the germline ends. Per germline, CDR1 SGHVS and CDR2 FNYEAQ.

The chain employs TRBV5-1 and TRBJ2-3; 7 bases are a match to TRBD1. Germline loops: CDR1 SGHRS, CDR2 YFSETQ. The CDR3 runs to 15 residues. Unmatched junction bases numbered 13, after V lost 6 bases and J lost 6 bases. CDR3 DNA sequence: TGCGCCAGCACCCCCGACAGGGTTTTTGCTGATACGCAGTATTTT. Translation: CASTPDRVFADTQYF.

This clone was observed once. The rearrangement links TRBV5-1 to TRBJ2-7; 7 bases fit TRBD1. The V gene's germline CDR1 is SGHRS and CDR2 YFSETQ. The junction had 6 bases not matched to a gene; V was cut back by 0 bases and J by 3 bases. This CDR3 is 15 amino acids long. CDR3 region: CASSLEPRQGYEQYF. The CDR3 region has the DNA TGCGCCAGCAGCTTGGAACCTAGACAGGGCTACGAGCAGTACTTC.